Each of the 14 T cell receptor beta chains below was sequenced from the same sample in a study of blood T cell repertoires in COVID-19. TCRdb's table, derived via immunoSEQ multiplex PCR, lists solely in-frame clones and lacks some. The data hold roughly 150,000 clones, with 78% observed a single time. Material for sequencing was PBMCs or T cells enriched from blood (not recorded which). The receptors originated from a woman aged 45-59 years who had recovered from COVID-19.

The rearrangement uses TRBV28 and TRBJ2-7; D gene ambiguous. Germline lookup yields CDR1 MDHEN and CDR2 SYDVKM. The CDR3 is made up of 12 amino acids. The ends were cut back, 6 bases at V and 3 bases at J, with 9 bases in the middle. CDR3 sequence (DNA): TGTGCCAGCAGGACCCGGGTCTACGAGCAGTACTTC. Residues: CASRTRVYEQYF. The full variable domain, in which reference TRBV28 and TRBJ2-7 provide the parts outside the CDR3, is DVKVTQSSRYLVKRTGEKVFLECVQDMDHENMFWYRQDPGLGLRLIYFSYDVKMKEKGDIPEGYSVSREKKERFSLILESASTNQTSMYLCASRTRVYEQYFGPGTRLTVT.

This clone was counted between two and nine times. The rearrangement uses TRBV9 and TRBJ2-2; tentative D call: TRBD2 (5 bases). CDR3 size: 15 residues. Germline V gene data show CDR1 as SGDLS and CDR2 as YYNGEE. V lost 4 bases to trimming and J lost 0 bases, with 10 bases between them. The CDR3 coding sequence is TGTGCCAGCAGCCGTCTCGGGGCGAACACCGGGGAGCTGTTTTTT. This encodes CASSRLGANTGELFF. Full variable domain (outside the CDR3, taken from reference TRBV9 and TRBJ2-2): DSGVTQTPKHLITATGQRVTLRCSPRSGDLSVYWYQQSLDQGLQFLIQYYNGEERAKGNILERFSAQQFPDLHSELNLSSLELGDSALYFCASSRLGANTGELFFGEGSRLTVL.

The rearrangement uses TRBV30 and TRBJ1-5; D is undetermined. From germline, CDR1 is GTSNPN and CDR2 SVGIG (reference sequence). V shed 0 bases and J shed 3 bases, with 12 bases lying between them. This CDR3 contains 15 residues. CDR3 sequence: CAWSVRGLHNQPQHF. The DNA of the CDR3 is TGTGCCTGGAGTGTACGTGGACTGCACAATCAGCCCCAGCATTTT.

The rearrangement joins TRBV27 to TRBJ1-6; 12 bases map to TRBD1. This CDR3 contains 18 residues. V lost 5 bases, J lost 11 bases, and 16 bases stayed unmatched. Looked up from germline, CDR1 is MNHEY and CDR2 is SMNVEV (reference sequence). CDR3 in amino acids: CASSLGTGGAGGRAPLHF. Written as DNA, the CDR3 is TGTGCCAGCAGTCTAGGGACAGGGGGCGCGGGGGGTAGAGCACCCCTCCACTTT.

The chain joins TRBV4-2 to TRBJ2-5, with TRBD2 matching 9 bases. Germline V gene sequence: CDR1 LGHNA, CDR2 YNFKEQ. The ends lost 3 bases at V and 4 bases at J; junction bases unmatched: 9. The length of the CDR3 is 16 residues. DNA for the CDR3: TGTGCCAGCAGCCAGCTTGGCGGGGGGGCCTTAGAGACCCAGTACTTC. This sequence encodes CASSQLGGGALETQYF.

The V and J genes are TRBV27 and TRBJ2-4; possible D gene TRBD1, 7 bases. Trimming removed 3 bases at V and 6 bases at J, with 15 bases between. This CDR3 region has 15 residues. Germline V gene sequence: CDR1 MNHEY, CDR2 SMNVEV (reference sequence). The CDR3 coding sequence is TGTGCCAGCAGTTTGGAGGGGGCTTATGGAAACATTCAGTACTTC. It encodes CASSLEGAYGNIQYF.

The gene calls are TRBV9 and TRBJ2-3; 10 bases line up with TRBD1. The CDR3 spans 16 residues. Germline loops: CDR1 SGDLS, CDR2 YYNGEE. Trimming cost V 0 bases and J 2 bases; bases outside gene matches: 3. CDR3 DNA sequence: TGTGCCAGCAGCGTAGCGACAGGGGGCTACACAGATACGCAGTATTTT. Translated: CASSVATGGYTDTQYF.

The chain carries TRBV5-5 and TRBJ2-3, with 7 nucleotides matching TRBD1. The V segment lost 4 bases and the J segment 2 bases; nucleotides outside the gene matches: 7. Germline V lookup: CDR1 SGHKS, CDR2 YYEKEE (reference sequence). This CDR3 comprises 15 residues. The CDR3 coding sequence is TGTGCCAGCAGCACCCGGGACAGAGACACAGATACGCAGTATTTT. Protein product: CASSTRDRDTDTQYF.

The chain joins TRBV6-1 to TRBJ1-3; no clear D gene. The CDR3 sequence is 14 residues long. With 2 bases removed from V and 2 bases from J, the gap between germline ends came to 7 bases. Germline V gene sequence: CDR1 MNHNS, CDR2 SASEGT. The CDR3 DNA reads TGTGCCAGCAGTGAACCCGGGACTGGAAACACCATATATTTT. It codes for CASSEPGTGNTIYF.

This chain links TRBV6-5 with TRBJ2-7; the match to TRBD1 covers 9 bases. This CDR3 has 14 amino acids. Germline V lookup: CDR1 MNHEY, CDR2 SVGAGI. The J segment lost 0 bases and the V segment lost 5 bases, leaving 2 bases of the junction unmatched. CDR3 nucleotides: TGTGCCAGCAGTAGGACAGGGGTCTCCTACGAGCAGTACGTC. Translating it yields CASSRTGVSYEQYV.

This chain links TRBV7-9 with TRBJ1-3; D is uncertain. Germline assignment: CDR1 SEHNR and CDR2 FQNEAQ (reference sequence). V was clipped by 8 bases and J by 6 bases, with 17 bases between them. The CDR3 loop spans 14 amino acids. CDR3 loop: CASLSRGIENTIYF. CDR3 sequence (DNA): TGTGCCAGCCTATCGCGGGGAATTGAAAACACCATATATTTT.

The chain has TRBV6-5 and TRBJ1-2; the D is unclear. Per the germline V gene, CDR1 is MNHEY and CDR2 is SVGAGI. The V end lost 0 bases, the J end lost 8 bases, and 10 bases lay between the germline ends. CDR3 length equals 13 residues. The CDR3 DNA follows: TGTGCCAGCAGTTACTCTAGCAGTATAGGCTACACCTTC. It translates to CASSYSSSIGYTF.

Written as DNA, the CDR3 is TGTGCCAGCAGCCTTATGGGGACAGGGAACAATTCACCCCTCCACTTT. Translated: CASSLMGTGNNSPLHF. This rearrangement joins TRBV7-6 to TRBJ1-6; 9 bases line up with TRBD1. This CDR3 has 16 amino acids. Germline V lookup: CDR1 SGHVS, CDR2 FNYEAQ. J lost 7 bases, V lost 5 bases, and 9 bases had no gene match.

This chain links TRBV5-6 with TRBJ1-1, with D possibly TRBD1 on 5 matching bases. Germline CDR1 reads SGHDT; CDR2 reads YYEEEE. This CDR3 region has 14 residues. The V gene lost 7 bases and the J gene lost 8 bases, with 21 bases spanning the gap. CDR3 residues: CASVRIGEGREAFF. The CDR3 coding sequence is TGTGCCAGCGTACGGATAGGGGAGGGCAGGGAAGCTTTCTTT.